Listed below are T cell receptor beta chains from one sample, sequenced in a study of blood T cell repertoires in COVID-19. TCRdb's copy holds only in-frame clones and misses some; the assay was immunoSEQ multiplex PCR. The sample consists of fewer than 450,000 clones, 87% of them appearing once. Sequencing was carried out using peripheral blood. These TCRs come from a woman aged 45-65 years with COVID-19, enrolled during active disease. Each CDR3 is given with its conserved first and last residue. D genes are given only for firm matches. Only part of the rows carry a size: once, few, many, or a class if the clone is expanded.

clone size	V gene	D gene	J gene	CDR3 protein	CDR3 DNA
-	TRBV2	TRBD2	TRBJ2-5	CASSRNTGTSGETQYF	TGTGCCAGCAGTAGAAACACCGGGACTAGCGGGGAGACCCAGTACTTC
once	TRBV30	-	TRBJ1-6	CAWSPTSAINSPLHF	TGTGCCTGGAGTCCGACTAGCGCGATTAATTCACCCCTCCACTTT
-	TRBV19	TRBD1	TRBJ1-6	CASSRRQGARSPLHF	TGTGCCAGTAGTCGAAGACAGGGGGCAAGATCACCCCTCCACTTT
-	TRBV7-9	-	TRBJ1-1	CASSLDPAFF	TGTGCCAGCAGCTTAGATCCTGCTTTCTTT
-	TRBV11-1	TRBD1	TRBJ2-3	CASSLGQSTDTQYF	TGTGCCAGCAGCCTGGGACAGAGCACAGATACGCAGTATTTT
-	TRBV2	TRBD1	TRBJ2-7	CASSSGTGSEQYF	TGTGCCAGCAGCTCCGGGACAGGTAGCGAGCAGTACTTC
-	TRBV19	-	TRBJ1-5	CASSISAAGRQPQHF	TGTGCCAGTAGTATTTCCGCGGCAGGGCGGCAGCCCCAGCATTTT
-	TRBV9	-	TRBJ1-4	CASSVTPERANEKLFF	TGTGCCAGCAGCGTAACCCCCGAGAGGGCTAATGAAAAACTGTTTTTT
-	TRBV11-2	TRBD1	TRBJ1-2	CASSLGWAGGYGYTF	TGTGCCAGCAGCTTAGGGTGGGCAGGGGGCTATGGCTACACCTTC
-	TRBV9	TRBD2	TRBJ2-4	CASSSGGTLAKNIQYF	TGTGCCAGCAGCTCCGGGGGGACCTTAGCCAAAAACATTCAGTACTTC